This T cell receptor (beta chain) was profiled in a study of CD8+CD57+ T cells in acquired aplastic anemia. Broader study findings: Patients and controls had in common 25 to 30 CD8+ CDR3 sequences.

Researchers used genomic DNA as the template to profile TCR beta VDJ and CDR3. TCRdb reprocessed the reads with MiXCR, giving one entry per CDR3 protein. The data hold about half a million distinct CDR3 sequences, with approximately 32% observed a single time. Whoever was chosen for sequencing had shown CD8+CD57+ cell expansion by flow cytometry. Severe acquired aplastic anemia was present in all patients. There was no therapy given to any patient before the blood sampling took place. Germline trimming cut 1 base from V and 3 bases from J; bases unmatched to any gene: 3. This CDR3 contains 16 residues. Germline V gene lookup returns CDR1 SGHAT and CDR2 FQNNGV. The table lists this clonotype with many counts. Its cognate antigen is unknown.

The chain joins TRBV11-2 to TRBJ1-3; 10 bases map to TRBD1. This receptor was obtained from a human donor with aplastic anemia. The material sequenced was sorted CD4+, CD8+, or CD8+CD57+ T cells (not recorded which) from PBMCs. The CDR3 here is CASSLVGTGVGNTIYF. The DNA for the CDR3 is TGTGCCAGCAGCTTAGTCGGGACAGGGGTTGGAAACACCATATATTTT.